This T cell receptor beta chain was captured in a study of Graves' ophthalmopathy and Graves' hyperthyroidism. General observations from the study: In blood appeared most of the expanded thyroid clonotypes whose frequency exceeded 0.001.

To note about this clonotype: The antigen is undetermined.

CDR1 is GTSNPN and CDR2 is SVGIG in the germline V gene (reference sequence). The junction had 9 bases not matched to a gene; V was cut back by 5 bases and J by 4 bases. The length of the CDR3 is 14 residues. Amplification targeted the TCR beta CDR3 regions, with RNA transcripts as the source material. First-round RT-PCR relied on HTBI primers, and a second-round multiplex PCR came next. TCRdb ran MiXCR on the multiplex PCR reads and lists one entry per CDR3 protein. In the table there are around 1.1 million distinct CDR3 sequences, about 36% of which are singletons. Certain patients were not enrolled. These were patients with other autoimmune diseases, uncontrolled infections, pregnancy or lactation.

The sequencing input was peripheral blood or thyroid tissue (not recorded which). The chain is built from TRBV30 and TRBJ1-1; 8 bases agree with TRBD1. The sequence came from an adult man with Graves' hyperthyroidism. The CDR3 DNA reads as TGTGCCTGGCATCTACAGGGGGATCCCACTGAAGCTTTCTTT. Its protein product is CAWHLQGDPTEAFF.